A single sample gave rise to the 12 T cell receptor beta chains below, sequenced in a study of spatial heterogeneity in lung cancer. From the 5' RACE reads, TCRdb called clonotypes with MiXCR, one entry per CDR3 protein. The table records about 40,000 distinct CDR3 sequences, around 5.2% of them present only once. Noted time point: sample taken at primary tumor resection. In each case, whole RNA from tumor, nontumor lung or frozen PBMC was sequenced unsorted. The sequencing used PBMCs, collected at surgery. These receptors were collected from a female donor with early-stage non-small cell lung cancer.

The CDR3 reads CASSLSMGRKSNQPQHF. In DNA form, the CDR3 reads TGTGCCAGCAGTTTATCGATGGGGCGAAAGAGCAATCAGCCCCAGCATTTT. The chain has TRBV27 and TRBJ1-5; perhaps TRBD1 as D (5 bases). CDR3 length: 17 amino acids. The ends were cut back, 0 bases at V and 1 base at J, with 13 bases in the middle. Germline CDR1 and CDR2: MNHEY and SMNVEV (reference sequence).

The table lists this clonotype with many counts. The chain is built from TRBV15 and TRBJ1-2, with a weak D call TRBD1 (5 bases). Germline V gives CDR1 LNHNV, CDR2 YYDKDF (reference sequence). Trimming took off 0 bases at V and 6 bases at J, with 14 bases between the two ends. The CDR3 covers 15 residues. CDR3 protein: CATSRESQGLDGYTF. CDR3 sequence (DNA): TGTGCCACCAGCAGAGAATCCCAGGGCCTTGATGGCTACACCTTC.

In this sample, this clonotype turned up many times. This chain uses TRBV28 with TRBJ2-7; possibly TRBD1 or TRBD2 for D (5 bases each). CDR1 is MDHEN and CDR2 is SYDVKM in the germline V gene. Deletions cut 8 bases from V and 5 bases from J, with 16 bases between. The CDR3 covers 13 residues. The CDR3 region has the DNA TGTGCCAGCGTTGGTAGTTTGGGGGACGAGCAGTACTTC. Translating it yields CASVGSLGDEQYF.

This clonotype showed up many times. This chain joins TRBV20-1 and TRBJ1-1; D perhaps matches TRBD1 (6 bases). Germline lookup yields CDR1 DFQATT and CDR2 SNEGSKA (reference sequence). The CDR3 has 13 amino acids. Trimming pared 4 bases from V and 5 bases from J, leaving 14 bases between. CDR3 nucleotides: TGCAGTGCTAATGGGGGCAGGGGTACTGAAGCTTTCTTT. Its translation is CSANGGRGTEAFF.

In this sample, this clonotype is medium-sized. The chain joins TRBV27 to TRBJ2-4; D call uncertain. V was trimmed by 2 bases and J by 1 base, leaving 6 bases between them. The CDR3 consists of 14 residues. Per germline, CDR1 MNHEY and CDR2 SMNVEV (reference sequence). The DNA for the CDR3 is TGTGCCAGCAGTTTAGACCGGGCCAAAAACATTCAGTACTTC. This encodes CASSLDRAKNIQYF.

This clonotype was counted only a few times. The CDR3 sequence: CSVEESATGANVLTF. CDR3 in DNA: TGCAGCGTTGAAGAATCGGCGACTGGGGCCAACGTCCTGACTTTC. The rearrangement uses TRBV29-1 and TRBJ2-6, with D hard to call. Germline lookup yields CDR1 SQVTM and CDR2 ANQGSEA. The CDR3 extends over 15 amino acids. The ends were cut back, 0 bases at V and 2 bases at J, with 8 bases in the middle.

This clonotype showed up many times. This chain links TRBV12-3 or TRBV12-4 with TRBJ2-3, with unresolved D. This CDR3 comprises 13 residues. Trimming removed 2 bases from V and 3 bases from J, with 6 bases in between. In nucleotides, the CDR3 is TGTGCCAGCAGTTTACAACCAACAGATACGCAGTATTTT. This encodes CASSLQPTDTQYF.

This clonotype came up many times. The chain links TRBV28 to TRBJ1-2; unclear D gene. Germline values: CDR1 MDHEN, CDR2 SYDVKM. V dropped 8 bases and J dropped 2 bases, with 12 bases sitting between them. The CDR3 has 13 amino acids. CDR3 amino acids: CASEERSNYGYTF. In nucleotides, the CDR3 is TGTGCCAGCGAGGAGCGGTCCAACTATGGCTACACCTTC.

The table lists this clonotype with many counts. The chain joins TRBV7-3 to TRBJ2-1, with unresolved D. This CDR3 contains 12 residues. The germline CDR1 and CDR2 sequences are SGHTA and FQGTGA. V was shortened by 5 bases and J by 10 bases, with 12 bases between the two germline ends. DNA of the CDR3: TGTGCCAGCAGCCTTACCGGCAGAGAGCAGTTCTTC. Its translation is CASSLTGREQFF.

In its sample, this clonotype was seen many times. The chain is built from TRBV28 and TRBJ2-6, with 8 nucleotides matching TRBD1. CDR3 size: 16 residues. The germline CDR1 and CDR2 sequences are MDHEN and SYDVKM. With 3 bases clipped from V and 2 bases from J, the junction kept 3 bases outside the gene matches. The CDR3 reads CASSLQGATGANVLTF. As DNA, the CDR3 is TGTGCCAGCAGTTTGCAGGGGGCAACTGGGGCCAACGTCCTGACTTTC.

This clonotype was picked up a small number of times. The chain employs TRBV11-2 and TRBJ1-1; 7 positions match TRBD1. V lost 5 bases and J lost 1; bases outside the gene matches: 7. Per the germline V gene, CDR1 is SGHAT and CDR2 is FQNNGV. This CDR3 is 15 amino acids long. CDR3 protein: CASSTHRGANTEAFF. Written as DNA, the CDR3 is TGTGCCAGCAGCACCCACAGGGGAGCGAACACTGAAGCTTTCTTT.

This clonotype was seen repeatedly, ten times or more. The J gene is TRBJ2-7, the V gene TRBV28, with unresolved D. The CDR3 runs 15 residues. Germline assignment: CDR1 MDHEN and CDR2 SYDVKM. V lost 1 base and J 2 bases, leaving 12 bases between the germline ends. The CDR3 protein is CASSLSGVGTYEQYF. CDR3 nucleotide sequence: TGTGCCAGCAGTTTATCGGGTGTGGGGACCTACGAGCAGTACTTC.